This TCR beta chain was sequenced for a study of identical twins. This clonotype has at least ten counts. TCRdb independently ran MiXCR on the 5' RACE reads; one entry per CDR3 protein. The data show about 570,000 distinct CDR3 sequences, 9% to 10% seen once. This CDR3 has 14 residues. The V gene's germline CDR1 is ENHRY and CDR2 SYGVKD. The V and J ends lost 6 bases and 5 bases, in that order; junction bases with no gene match: 8. The data were also submitted as part of a second study, on yellow fever vaccine responses in identical twins. This second study says: Among the twins, the vaccine T cell response reportedly seemed partly convergent and partly personalized.

The sequence was obtained from a woman between 18 and 29 years old in good health. The gene calls are TRBV10-3 and TRBJ1-1, with TRBD1 identical over 8 bases. The specimen was PBMCs. The CDR3 region has the DNA TGTGCCATCAGGTCAACAGGGGGGAGTACTGAAGCTTTCTTT. Protein sequence: CAIRSTGGSTEAFF.